What follows describes a single T cell receptor beta chain. Its antigen is not identified. V was pared by 4 bases and J by 2 bases, with 5 bases of the junction left unmatched. The CDR3 is 16 amino acids. Germline V lookup: CDR1 SGDLS, CDR2 YYNGEE. The record originates from a study of somatic mutations in cytotoxic T cells in rheumatoid arthritis. Study information: Peripheral blood samples of 30 to 35 ml EDTA were taken from patients directly after diagnosis and before treatment. General study points: Unknown were the antigen targets of the expanded CD8+ clones. Some patients, about an eighth of the roughly 60, had a largest CD8+ clone that exceeded 20% of CD8+ cells. The clonality of CD8+ T cells was not significantly different between rheumatoid arthritis patients and age-matched healthy controls.

Data came from immunoSEQ multiplex PCR; TCRdb stores just in-frame clones and leaves some out. This sample carries about 11,000 clones, 70% to 85% of them seen once, and the ten largest clones take 34%. Input material: CD8+ T cells sorted from blood. The sequence came from an adult with rheumatoid arthritis. The rearrangement uses TRBV9 and TRBJ2-3; 12 bases fit TRBD2. DNA of the CDR3: TGTGCCAGCAGCTTTCGACTAGCGGGAGCCACAGATACGCAGTATTTT. Its translation is CASSFRLAGATDTQYF.